The present T cell receptor (beta chain) was sequenced within a study of glioma-infiltrating T cells. TCR alpha and beta CDR3 regions were amplified from RNA using iRepertoire nested multiplex PCR. TCRdb reprocessed the multiplex PCR reads with MiXCR, giving one entry per CDR3 protein. The table has around 350,000 distinct CDR3 sequences, approximately 42% seen once. CDR1 DFQATT and CDR2 SNEGSKA come from the germline V gene (reference sequence). There are 14 residues in the CDR3. With 0 bases removed from V and 7 bases from J, the gap between germline ends came to 13 bases. This clonotype originated in a human donor with low-grade glioma or glioblastoma, undergoing nonglioma brain surgery, or in good health (not recorded which). V gene TRBV20-1 combines with J gene TRBJ2-1; perhaps TRBD1 as D (6 bases). The sample comprised glioma tissue, nonneoplastic brain tissue, or PBMCs (not recorded which). DNA of the CDR3: TGCAGTGCTAGAGAACTACAGGGTACAAATGAGCAGTTCTTC. Translating gives CSARELQGTNEQFF.